These 16 T cell receptor beta chains were all obtained from the same sample, sequenced in a study of T cell responses to AZD1222 COVID-19 vaccine. Produced via immunoSEQ multiplex PCR; TCRdb's table is partial and in-frame only. This table holds roughly 200,000 clones, roughly 94% found once. Sequenced here: peripheral blood, sampled 28 days after the second dose of the MenACWY control vaccine. These receptors were taken from an adult who received the MenACWY meningococcal vaccine as a control.

V usage is TRBV6-5 and J usage is TRBJ2-1, with D tentatively TRBD2 (5 bases). Germline loops: CDR1 MNHEY, CDR2 SVGAGI. Trimming took off 0 bases at V and 6 bases at J, with 9 bases between the two ends. The CDR3 is made up of 14 amino acids. The CDR3 nucleotides are TGTGCCAGCAGTTACTCCGGCAGCGGCAATGAGCAGTTCTTC. Translating gives CASSYSGSGNEQFF.

The chain employs TRBV7-2 and TRBJ2-3; 11 nucleotides match TRBD2. J lost 1 base, V lost 6 bases, and 3 bases had no gene match. The CDR3 sequence is 15 residues long. CDR1 is SGHTA, CDR2 FQGNSA, per germline. CDR3 region: CASRMGLAGTDTQYF. Here the CDR3 DNA reads TGTGCCAGCAGGATGGGACTAGCGGGCACAGATACGCAGTATTTT.

CDR3 coding DNA: TGTGCCAGCAGCGCAGGGGGGGTTGAGCAGTTCTTC. Encoded protein: CASSAGGVEQFF. The chain couples TRBV9 to TRBJ2-1; the D call may be TRBD1 or TRBD2 (7 bases each). Germline V lookup: CDR1 SGDLS, CDR2 YYNGEE. The V and J ends lost 3 bases and 9 bases respectively, with 10 bases between them. This CDR3 is 12 amino acids long.

The rearrangement joins TRBV9 to TRBJ1-1; 8 bases map to TRBD1. The CDR3 runs 15 residues. In germline, CDR1 is SGDLS, CDR2 YYNGEE. Trimming at V came to 1 base and at J to 5 bases, leaving 7 bases not matched to a gene. The CDR3, as DNA: TGTGCCAGCAGCGTAAGCCCAGGGGGCGCAACTGAAGCTTTCTTT. Translation: CASSVSPGGATEAFF.

V and J are TRBV2 and TRBJ1-5, with 11 nucleotides matching TRBD1. The junction had 1 base not matched to a gene; V was cut back by 8 bases and J by 4 bases. Germline assignment: CDR1 SNHLY and CDR2 FYNNEI. There are 13 residues in the CDR3. DNA of the CDR3: TGTGCCAGCGGACAGGGGGCAAATCAGCCCCAGCATTTT. Protein: CASGQGANQPQHF.

This clone appeared a single time. The V gene is TRBV24-1, the J gene TRBJ2-3; 16 positions match TRBD2. Per germline, CDR1 KGHDR and CDR2 SFDVKD. V gave up 3 bases and J gave up 6 bases; unmatched junction bases: 8. The CDR3 runs to 18 residues. The CDR3 region is CATSDPPGLAGGGDTQYF. The CDR3, as DNA: TGTGCCACCAGTGATCCCCCGGGACTAGCGGGGGGGGGTGATACGCAGTATTTT.

The rearrangement joins TRBV3-1 (or the pseudogene TRBV3-2) to TRBJ1-5, with D hard to call. CDR3 size: 12 residues. Germline CDR1 is LGHDT and CDR2 is YNNKEL (reference sequence). With 4 bases removed from V and 4 bases from J, the gap between germline ends came to 5 bases. The CDR3 region is CASSLDNQPQHF. The CDR3 DNA is TGTGCCAGCAGCCTGGATAATCAGCCCCAGCATTTT.

CDR3 protein: CASSYPRARTSSYNEQFF. The CDR3 region has the DNA TGTGCCAGCAGTTACCCGAGGGCGCGGACTAGCTCCTACAATGAGCAGTTCTTC. The chain employs TRBV6-2 or TRBV6-3 and TRBJ2-1, with TRBD2 matching 7 bases. In germline, CDR1 is MNHEY, CDR2 SVGEGT. CDR3 size: 18 residues. Unmatched junction bases numbered 10, after V lost 2 bases and J lost 0 bases.

The chain joins TRBV28 to TRBJ1-1, with D possibly being TRBD1 (5 bases). The CDR3 loop spans 12 amino acids. Per germline, CDR1 MDHEN and CDR2 SYDVKM. Trimming took 3 bases from V and 5 from J, leaving 7 bases between them. CDR3: CASSFGGTEAFF. The CDR3 nucleotides are TGTGCCAGCAGTTTTGGGGGGACTGAAGCTTTCTTT.

The chain is built from TRBV28 and TRBJ1-2; unclear D gene. The CDR3 has 11 amino acids. The germline V gene encodes CDR1 MDHEN and CDR2 SYDVKM. The CDR3 region has the DNA TGTGGGGCCGGGTCGGGCTATGGCTACACCTTC. It encodes CGAGSGYGYTF.

The chain joins TRBV27 to TRBJ1-1, with D perhaps TRBD1 (5 bases). V lost 5 bases and J lost 1, with 14 bases in between. Germline CDR1 MNHEY, CDR2 SMNVEV (reference sequence). This CDR3 has 15 amino acids. DNA of the CDR3: TGTGCCAGCAGTCCCCGTTGGGGCTCGAACACTGAAGCTTTCTTT. Translating it yields CASSPRWGSNTEAFF.

This chain links TRBV28 with TRBJ2-7, with 7 bases that match TRBD2. The CDR3 extends over 15 amino acids. The ends lost 3 bases at V and 6 bases at J; junction bases unmatched: 11. Germline values: CDR1 MDHEN, CDR2 SYDVKM. CDR3 in DNA: TGTGCCAGCAGTTTCCCGAGGGAGGGTGGAGGCGAGCAGTACTTC. Translated, it gives CASSFPREGGGEQYF.

Only one count was recorded for this clone. The chain combines TRBV15 with TRBJ2-7, with D hard to call. Deletions cut 1 base from V and 3 bases from J, with 7 bases between. CDR1 is LNHNV, CDR2 YYDKDF, per germline (reference sequence). The CDR3 contains 13 residues. CDR3 sequence: CATSRASFYEQYF. In nucleotides, the CDR3 is TGTGCCACCAGCAGAGCGAGTTTCTACGAGCAGTACTTC. The variable domain in full, with the rest retrieved from reference TRBV15 and TRBJ2-7, is DAMVIQNPRYQVTQFGKPVTLSCSQTLNHNVMYWYQQKSSQAPKLLFHYYDKDFNNEADTPDNFQSRRPNTSFCFLDIRSPGLGDTAMYLCATSRASFYEQYFGPGTRLTVT.

V gene TRBV5-4 combines with J gene TRBJ2-7, with unresolved D. CDR1 is SGHNT, CDR2 YYREEE, per germline (reference sequence). The V end was cut by 1 base, the J end by 7 bases, with 12 bases between. The CDR3 runs to 13 residues. The CDR3 coding sequence is TGTGCCAGCAGCTTGTTCCAGTCCCTAGAGCAGTACTTC. This sequence encodes CASSLFQSLEQYF.

This clone was observed once. The CDR3 DNA follows: TGTGCCTGGAAGACAGGGGGCTTCGGGACTGAAGCTTTCTTT. It yields the protein CAWKTGGFGTEAFF. The rearrangement links TRBV30 to TRBJ1-1, with 10 positions matching TRBD1. This CDR3 has 14 amino acids. Per the germline V gene, CDR1 is GTSNPN and CDR2 is SVGIG (reference sequence). V dropped 4 bases and J dropped 5; count of bases not matched to a gene: 7. Together with reference TRBV30 and TRBJ1-1, the CDR3 gives the full variable domain: SQTIHQWPATLVQPVGSPLSLECTVEGTSNPNLYWYRQAAGRGLQLLFYSVGIGQISSEVPQNLSASRPQDRQFILSSKKLLLSDSGFYLCAWKTGGFGTEAFFGQGTRLTVV.

V is TRBV5-4 and J is TRBJ1-2; a weak D match, TRBD1 (5 bases). This CDR3 comprises 13 residues. Germline CDR1 is SGHNT and CDR2 is YYREEE (reference sequence). V lost 0 bases and J 4 bases, leaving 7 bases between the germline ends. This chain's CDR3 is CASSLVGAYGYTF. The DNA for the CDR3 is TGTGCCAGCAGCTTGGTCGGGGCCTATGGCTACACCTTC.